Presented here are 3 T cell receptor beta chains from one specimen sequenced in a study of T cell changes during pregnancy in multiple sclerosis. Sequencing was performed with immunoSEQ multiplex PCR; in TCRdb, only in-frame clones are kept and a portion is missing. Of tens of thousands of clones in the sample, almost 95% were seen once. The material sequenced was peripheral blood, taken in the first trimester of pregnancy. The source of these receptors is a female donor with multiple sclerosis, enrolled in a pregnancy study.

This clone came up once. The DNA for the CDR3 is TGTGCCAGCACTCCGGGACAGGGGCTGCGCGAGCAGTACTTC. Translating it yields CASTPGQGLREQYF. The rearrangement links TRBV5-6 to TRBJ2-7; TRBD1 agrees at 10 bases. The CDR3 length is 14 residues. Trimming cost V 6 bases and J 6 bases; bases outside gene matches: 9. In germline, CDR1 is SGHDT, CDR2 YYEEEE.

The DNA for the CDR3 is TGCGCCAGCAGCTTTGGACTAGCGGGGCAAGATACGCAGTATTTT. This sequence encodes CASSFGLAGQDTQYF. The chain has TRBV5-1 and TRBJ2-3, with 12 positions matching TRBD2. CDR3 size: 15 residues. V was clipped by 2 bases and J by 5 bases; unmatched bases: 3. In germline, CDR1 is SGHRS, CDR2 YFSETQ.

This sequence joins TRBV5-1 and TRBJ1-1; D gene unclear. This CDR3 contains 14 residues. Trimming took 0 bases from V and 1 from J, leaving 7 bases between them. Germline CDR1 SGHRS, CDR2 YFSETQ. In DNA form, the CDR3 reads TGCGCCAGCAGCTTGGCCGAGGGGAACACTGAAGCTTTCTTT. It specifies CASSLAEGNTEAFF.